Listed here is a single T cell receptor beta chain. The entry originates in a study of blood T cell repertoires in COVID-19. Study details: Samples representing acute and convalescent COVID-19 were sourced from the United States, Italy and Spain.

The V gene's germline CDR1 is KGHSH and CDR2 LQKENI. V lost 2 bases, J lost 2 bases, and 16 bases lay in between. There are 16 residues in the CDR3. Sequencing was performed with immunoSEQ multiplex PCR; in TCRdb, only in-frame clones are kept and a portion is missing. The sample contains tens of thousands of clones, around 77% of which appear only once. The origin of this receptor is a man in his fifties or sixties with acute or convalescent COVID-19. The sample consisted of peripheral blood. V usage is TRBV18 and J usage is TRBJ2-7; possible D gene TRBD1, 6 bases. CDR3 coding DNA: TGTGCCAGCTCACCATTCCTACAGGGTGCGGCCTACGAGCAGTACTTC. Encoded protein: CASSPFLQGAAYEQYF.